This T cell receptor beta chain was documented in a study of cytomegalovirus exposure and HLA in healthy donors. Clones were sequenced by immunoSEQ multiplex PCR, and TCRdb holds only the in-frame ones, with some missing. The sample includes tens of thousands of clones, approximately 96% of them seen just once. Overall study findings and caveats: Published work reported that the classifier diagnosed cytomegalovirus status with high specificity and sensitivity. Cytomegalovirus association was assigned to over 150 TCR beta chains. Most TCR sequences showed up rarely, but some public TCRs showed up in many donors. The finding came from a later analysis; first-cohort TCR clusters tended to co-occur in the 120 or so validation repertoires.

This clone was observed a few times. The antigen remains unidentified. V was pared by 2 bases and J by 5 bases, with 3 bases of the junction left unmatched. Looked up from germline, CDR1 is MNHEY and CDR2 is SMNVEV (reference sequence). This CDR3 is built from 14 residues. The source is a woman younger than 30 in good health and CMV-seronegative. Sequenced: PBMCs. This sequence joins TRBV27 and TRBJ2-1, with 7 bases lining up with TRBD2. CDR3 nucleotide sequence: TGTGCCAGCAGTTTAGGGACTACCAACAATGAGCAGTTCTTC. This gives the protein CASSLGTTNNEQFF.